The 20 T cell receptor beta chains below all came from one sample that was sequenced in a study of T cell changes during pregnancy in multiple sclerosis. Libraries were prepared by immunoSEQ multiplex PCR; TCRdb keeps only in-frame clonotypes and omits some of them. The table lists approximately 71,000 clones, over 85% of them singletons. The sample in question was peripheral blood, obtained in the second trimester of pregnancy. The receptor source for this set is a female donor with multiple sclerosis, enrolled in a pregnancy study.

The chain joins TRBV5-1 to TRBJ2-7; D possibly corresponds to TRBD2 (5 bases). Germline V CDR1 and CDR2: SGHRS, YFSETQ. This CDR3 region has 14 residues. The ends were cut back, 3 bases at V and 0 bases at J, with 10 bases in the middle. The CDR3 bases are TGCGCCAGCAGCTCGACGGGAAGCTCCTACGAGCAGTACTTC. Its translation is CASSSTGSSYEQYF.

The V and J genes are TRBV10-3 and TRBJ1-4; D is possibly TRBD1 (6 bases). Trimming cost V 6 bases and J 4 bases, with 15 bases left between them. The CDR3 extends over 15 amino acids. Germline CDR1 and CDR2: ENHRY and SYGVKD. The CDR3 region has the DNA TGTGCCATCAGCCTTGGACAGCCCTTTAATGAAAAACTGTTTTTT. Encoded protein: CAISLGQPFNEKLFF.

Here the CDR3 reads CASSYGLADEQYF. The CDR3 region has the DNA TGTGCCAGCAGTTACGGCCTAGCGGACGAGCAGTACTTC. The V gene is TRBV6-5, the J gene TRBJ2-7; TRBD2 matches at 7 bases. Per germline, CDR1 MNHEY and CDR2 SVGAGI. This CDR3 has 13 residues. After removal of 2 bases from V and 5 bases from J, the junction contained 3 bases not matched to a gene.

The chain carries TRBV11-2 and TRBJ2-7; D is possibly TRBD2 (5 bases). V lost 5 bases and J lost 5, with 25 bases in between. Germline lookup yields CDR1 SGHAT and CDR2 FQNNGV. This CDR3 region has 17 residues. In DNA, the CDR3 is TGTGCCAGCAGCGTAAGCTTAGGACTTCAGTTTCGCGACGAGCAGTACTTC. Translation: CASSVSLGLQFRDEQYF.

The J gene is TRBJ2-1, the V gene TRBV7-9; 7 nucleotides align to TRBD2. V lost 4 bases and J lost 7; bases outside the gene matches: 10. The CDR3 consists of 15 residues. Germline lookup yields CDR1 SEHNR and CDR2 FQNEAQ (reference sequence). CDR3 protein: CASSYRLATANEQFF. Written as DNA, the CDR3 is TGTGCCAGCAGCTACCGACTAGCAACGGCGAATGAGCAGTTCTTC.

This clone was counted a single time. The V call is TRBV7-6, the J call TRBJ2-3, with D unresolved. The ends were cut back, 3 bases at V and 0 bases at J, with 13 bases in the middle. CDR3 length equals 16 residues. The germline CDR1 and CDR2 sequences are SGHVS and FNYEAQ. Here the CDR3 DNA reads TGTGCCAGCAGCTTGTCTGCGGCTAGTAGCACAGATACGCAGTATTTT. It translates to CASSLSAASSTDTQYF.

This chain uses TRBV5-1 with TRBJ2-5, with TRBD1 identical over 9 bases. Germline-derived CDR1 and CDR2 are SGHRS and YFSETQ. V lost 4 bases and J lost 5; bases outside the gene matches: 9. This CDR3 is 15 amino acids long. The chain's CDR3 is CASSQTGGEGETQYF. CDR3 DNA: TGCGCCAGCAGCCAGACAGGGGGAGAAGGGGAGACCCAGTACTTC.

The V gene is TRBV18, the J gene TRBJ2-5; D might be TRBD1 (6 bases). Germline CDR1 reads KGHSH; CDR2 reads LQKENI. The germline V and J ends were trimmed by 4 bases and 0 bases, with 9 bases remaining between them. CDR3 length equals 14 residues. CDR3 sequence reads: CASSRGQHQETQYF. CDR3 in DNA: TGTGCCAGCTCACGAGGACAGCACCAAGAGACCCAGTACTTC.

This chain joins TRBV4-3 and TRBJ1-2; 7 nucleotides line up with TRBD1. V was pared by 0 bases and J by 8 bases, with 9 bases of the junction left unmatched. This CDR3 has 15 amino acids. Germline V CDR1 and CDR2: LGHNA, YSLEER. CDR3 in amino acids: CASSQDGDRAEGYTF. The CDR3 DNA reads TGCGCCAGCAGCCAAGATGGAGACAGGGCGGAAGGCTACACCTTC.

The genes are TRBV27 and TRBJ2-1, with D possibly being TRBD2 (6 bases). The V end lost 5 bases, the J end lost 4 bases, and 15 bases lay between the germline ends. The CDR3 loop spans 15 amino acids. CDR1 MNHEY and CDR2 SMNVEV come from the germline V gene (reference sequence). The CDR3 DNA is TGTGCCAGCAGTCCCCCGACTAGGAAGTACAATGAGCAGTTCTTC. Translated, it gives CASSPPTRKYNEQFF.

V usage is TRBV28 and J usage is TRBJ1-2; the D gene is possibly TRBD1 (5 bases). Trimming took off 3 bases at V and 5 bases at J, with 7 bases between the two ends. This CDR3 region has 12 residues. CDR1 is MDHEN and CDR2 is SYDVKM in the germline V gene. As DNA, the CDR3 is TGTGCCAGCAGTTTCAAGGGGTATGGCTACACCTTC. Amino acid sequence: CASSFKGYGYTF.

This rearrangement joins TRBV6-6 to TRBJ1-1; no clear D gene. V lost 4 bases to trimming and J lost 10 bases, with 19 bases between them. Looked up from germline, CDR1 is MNHNY and CDR2 is SVGAGI (reference sequence). This CDR3 region has 14 residues. The DNA of the CDR3 is TGTGCCAGCAGTTTCGTCGAGTCCTCGGTTGCAGCTTTCTTT. Translation: CASSFVESSVAAFF.

This chain joins TRBV19 and TRBJ2-3; D gene unclear. V gave up 5 bases and J gave up 1 base, with 7 bases separating them. The V gene's germline CDR1 is LNHDA and CDR2 SQIVND (reference sequence). There are 13 residues in the CDR3. CDR3 sequence reads: CASSPPGTDTQYF. The CDR3 DNA reads TGTGCCAGTAGTCCTCCTGGCACAGATACGCAGTATTTT.

The chain carries TRBV27 and TRBJ2-1, with 13 bases fitting TRBD2. This CDR3 is 17 amino acids long. Germline loops: CDR1 MNHEY, CDR2 SMNVEV (reference sequence). Unmatched junction bases numbered 3, after V lost 4 bases and J lost 0 bases. CDR3 DNA: TGTGCCAGCAGTTCCTGGACTAGCGGGAGCTCCTACAATGAGCAGTTCTTC. Its protein is CASSSWTSGSSYNEQFF.

The chain uses TRBV4-3 and TRBJ2-2; 7 nucleotides agree with TRBD1. From germline, CDR1 is LGHNA and CDR2 YSLEER. This CDR3 has 16 residues. V lost 3 bases and J lost 2; bases outside the gene matches: 6. CDR3 sequence reads: CASSHSGTDNTGELFF. The CDR3 bases are TGCGCCAGCAGCCATTCGGGGACAGACAACACCGGGGAGCTGTTTTTT.

CDR3 sequence reads: CASSVVSSGDTGELFF. The CDR3 nucleotides read TGTGCCAGCAGCGTAGTGAGTAGCGGGGACACCGGGGAGCTGTTTTTT. V and J are TRBV9 and TRBJ2-2, with TRBD2 matching over 8 bases. The V gene's germline CDR1 is SGDLS and CDR2 YYNGEE. Trimming at V came to 0 bases and at J to 3 bases, leaving 4 bases not matched to a gene. This CDR3 has 16 amino acids. Full variable domain (missing parts from reference TRBV9 and TRBJ2-2): DSGVTQTPKHLITATGQRVTLRCSPRSGDLSVYWYQQSLDQGLQFLIQYYNGEERAKGNILERFSAQQFPDLHSELNLSSLELGDSALYFCASSVVSSGDTGELFFGEGSRLTVL.

This clone was observed a handful of times. CDR3 nucleotides: TGTGCCAGCAGTGACAGGGGCAACACTGAAGCTTTCTTT. Protein: CASSDRGNTEAFF. The rearrangement uses TRBV9 and TRBJ1-1, with 8 bases that match TRBD1. Per the germline V gene, CDR1 is SGDLS and CDR2 is YYNGEE. This CDR3 is 13 amino acids long. The V and J ends lost 5 bases and 2 bases, in that order; junction bases with no gene match: 2. The whole variable domain, remainder taken from reference TRBV9 and TRBJ1-1, is DSGVTQTPKHLITATGQRVTLRCSPRSGDLSVYWYQQSLDQGLQFLIQYYNGEERAKGNILERFSAQQFPDLHSELNLSSLELGDSALYFCASSDRGNTEAFFGQGTRLTVV.

This chain uses TRBV11-3 with TRBJ2-1; 7 bases align to TRBD1. Germline lookup yields CDR1 SGHNT and CDR2 YENEEA. V trimming: 1 base; J trimming: 2 bases; junction bases outside the gene matches: 5. The CDR3 is made up of 16 amino acids. Written as DNA, the CDR3 is TGTGCCAGCAGCTTAGGCCGACAGGGACCCTACAATGAGCAGTTCTTC. It yields the protein CASSLGRQGPYNEQFF.

CDR3: CASSYSSAGSYEQYF. Here the CDR3 DNA reads TGTGCCAGCAGTTACTCCTCGGCGGGGTCATACGAGCAGTACTTC. This sequence joins TRBV6-5 and TRBJ2-7; D is possibly TRBD2 (6 bases). Looked up from germline, CDR1 is MNHEY and CDR2 is SVGAGI. This CDR3 spans 15 amino acids. The V end was cut by 0 bases, the J end by 4 bases, with 13 bases between.

The genes are TRBV30 and TRBJ2-7; TRBD2 aligns across 11 bases. Germline lookup yields CDR1 GTSNPN and CDR2 SVGIG (reference sequence). The CDR3 runs 14 residues. V dropped 0 bases and J dropped 3; count of bases not matched to a gene: 1. The CDR3: CAWSVGLAGYEQYF. DNA for the CDR3: TGTGCCTGGAGTGTCGGACTAGCGGGCTACGAGCAGTACTTC.